The clone carrying this T cell receptor beta chain was detected a few times. The antigen remains undetermined. The CDR3 is made up of 15 amino acids. V shed 1 base and J shed 2 bases, with 10 bases lying between them. Germline CDR1 is LNHDA and CDR2 is SQIVND (reference sequence). The sample originates from a study of cytomegalovirus exposure and HLA in healthy donors. About the research overall: Across 350 to 400 genotyped donors, about 86% landed in the Caucasian-associated ancestry cluster.

The PCR had 60 Vbeta and 13 Jbeta primers. Sequenced by immunoSEQ multiplex PCR; TCRdb stores in-frame clones only, minus some. The sample shows about 130,000 clones, 80% of them seen only once. Study results and caveats: Some V segments (TRBV6-2 and TRBV6-3 among them) were excluded as indistinguishable. What was likely a sequencing artifact was a cluster of highly shared sequence variants.

Sequences were obtained from PBMCs. The chain combines TRBV19 with TRBJ2-3; maybe TRBD2 (6 bases). The receptor was isolated from a middle-aged man in good health and CMV-seronegative. Here the CDR3 DNA reads TGTGCCAGTAGTATAGGGGGCGGGATCACAGATACGCAGTATTTT. Amino acid sequence: CASSIGGGITDTQYF.